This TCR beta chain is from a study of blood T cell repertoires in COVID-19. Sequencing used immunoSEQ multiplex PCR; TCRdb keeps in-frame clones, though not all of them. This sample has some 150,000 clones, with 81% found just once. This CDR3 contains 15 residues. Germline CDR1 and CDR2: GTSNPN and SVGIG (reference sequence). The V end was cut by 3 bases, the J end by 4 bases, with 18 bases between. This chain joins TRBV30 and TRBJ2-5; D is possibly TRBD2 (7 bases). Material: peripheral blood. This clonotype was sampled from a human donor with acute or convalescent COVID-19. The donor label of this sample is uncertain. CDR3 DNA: TGTGCCTGGAGACCCGCGGGGGCACAGGGAGAGACCCAGTACTTC. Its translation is CAWRPAGAQGETQYF.